This section outlines one T cell receptor beta chain sequence together with its context. Repertoires were generated with immunoSEQ multiplex PCR, while TCRdb's copy carries only in-frame clones and drops some. The profile shows some 75,000 clones, over 80% of them singletons. It was during active infection that Seattle patients were enrolled and then longitudinally followed. These data belong to a study of blood T cell repertoires in COVID-19. From germline, CDR1 is SNHLY and CDR2 FYNNEI. This CDR3 spans 12 amino acids. Trimming removed 7 bases from V and 9 bases from J, with 13 bases in between. Input material: peripheral blood. The sequence derives from a man aged 45-65 years with COVID-19, enrolled during active disease. V gene TRBV2 combines with J gene TRBJ2-1, with a tentative D call TRBD1 (7 bases). The CDR3 DNA follows: TGTGCCAGCACCCAGGGGGGCGGTGAGCAGTTCTTC. It encodes CASTQGGGEQFF.